Listed below are T cell receptor beta chains from one sample, sequenced in a study of blood T cell repertoires in COVID-19. Here immunoSEQ multiplex PCR was the method, and the copy in TCRdb shows in-frame clones only, minus some. The table lists tens of thousands of clones, roughly four fifths of them singletons. The specimen sequenced was peripheral blood. The receptor source for this set is a woman in her sixties or seventies with acute or convalescent COVID-19. Each CDR3 is given with its conserved first and last residue. The D gene is left open where the match is weak. Size tells how often a clone was seen (once, few, many) or the class of an expanded clone, and some rows leave it out.

V,D,size,J,length,CDR3,DNA
TRBV7-2,.,.,TRBJ2-7,13,CASSAASGYEQYF,TGTGCCAGCAGCGCTGCGAGCGGTTACGAGCAGTACTTC
TRBV7-7,TRBD1,.,TRBJ1-5,13,CASSTGVNQPQHF,TGTGCCAGCTCGACAGGGGTCAATCAGCCCCAGCATTTT
TRBV30,.,.,TRBJ1-1,13,CAWSPDGRTEAFF,TGTGCCTGGAGTCCCGATGGGAGGACTGAAGCTTTCTTT
TRBV2,TRBD1,.,TRBJ1-2,14,CASTRGDSRYGYTF,TGTGCCAGCACTAGGGGGGACAGTAGGTATGGCTACACCTTC
TRBV10-3,.,.,TRBJ1-5,15,CASPSMTDLNQPQHF,TGTGCCAGCCCCTCCATGACAGATTTAAATCAGCCCCAGCATTTT
TRBV19,TRBD1,.,TRBJ1-2,18,CASSKDGTGAQRGYGYTF,TGTGCCAGTAGTAAGGATGGGACAGGGGCCCAGCGAGGCTATGGCTACACCTTC
TRBV30,TRBD1,.,TRBJ1-6,14,CAWGKETGRSPLHF,TGTGCCTGGGGGAAAGAGACAGGGAGGTCACCCCTCCACTTT
TRBV5-1,.,few,TRBJ1-3,15,CASRPQGFSGNTIYF,TGCGCCAGCAGGCCACAGGGCTTCTCTGGAAACACCATATATTTT
TRBV6-5,.,.,TRBJ1-2,16,CASSYAPPGQNYGYTF,TGTGCCAGCAGTTACGCCCCTCCAGGACAGAACTATGGCTACACCTTC
TRBV6-5,.,.,TRBJ1-6,14,CASSLDASNSPLHF,TGTGCCAGCAGTCTAGACGCTTCAAATTCACCCCTCCACTTT
TRBV28,.,.,TRBJ2-7,20,CASSFGFSDLSTRRSYEQYF,TGTGCCAGCAGTTTCGGTTTCAGTGACCTATCCACGCGCAGGTCCTACGAGCAGTACTTC
TRBV9,.,.,TRBJ1-3,22,CASSVGPWGDLRGNSPGNTIYF,TGTGCCAGCAGCGTAGGACCTTGGGGGGACTTACGCGGAAATAGCCCTGGAAACACCATATATTTT
TRBV5-6,TRBD1,.,TRBJ2-3,14,CAMGTGASTDTQYF,TGTGCCATGGGGACAGGGGCTAGCACAGATACGCAGTATTTT
TRBV6-4,.,.,TRBJ2-7,15,CASSDTQVGVDEQYF,TGTGCCAGCAGTGACACACAAGTAGGGGTCGACGAGCAGTACTTC
TRBV11-2,TRBD2,.,TRBJ2-3,17,CASSPRTSGSSSDTQYF,TGTGCCAGCAGCCCACGGACTAGCGGGAGCTCGTCAGATACGCAGTATTTT
TRBV7-6,TRBD2,few,TRBJ2-7,14,CASSLGGLAYEQYF,TGTGCCAGCAGCTTAGGGGGACTAGCCTACGAGCAGTACTTC
TRBV5-1,.,.,TRBJ1-2,13,CASRQTENYGYTF,TGCGCCAGCAGGCAGACAGAAAACTATGGCTACACCTTC
TRBV7-3,.,.,TRBJ2-3,15,CASSPRGGPADTQYF,TGTGCCAGCAGCCCAAGGGGGGGGCCCGCAGATACGCAGTATTTT
TRBV11-2,.,.,TRBJ1-1,17,CASSSRVWGGLNTEAFF,TGTGCCAGCAGCTCCAGGGTTTGGGGAGGGCTGAACACTGAAGCTTTCTTT
TRBV5-6,TRBD1,few,TRBJ1-1,16,CASSLDPRGPNTEAFF,TGTGCCAGCAGCTTGGACCCCAGGGGGCCGAACACTGAAGCTTTCTTT
TRBV5-1,.,.,TRBJ2-1,12,CASSLVNNEQFF,TGCGCCAGCAGCTTGGTCAACAATGAGCAGTTCTTC
TRBV7-2,.,.,TRBJ1-3,13,CASSPLFGNTIYF,TGTGCCAGCAGCCCCCTTTTTGGAAACACCATATATTTT
TRBV5-6,.,.,TRBJ1-2,15,CASSLSNQDFYGYTF,TGTGCCAGCAGCTTGAGTAACCAGGATTTCTATGGCTACACCTTC
TRBV3-1/TRBV3-2,.,.,TRBJ1-2,15,CASSQDGIEQNGYTF,TGTGCCAGCAGCCAAGATGGAATTGAACAGAATGGCTACACCTTC
TRBV30,.,.,TRBJ2-7,10,CAGDSYEQYF,TGTGCCGGAGACAGCTACGAGCAGTACTTC
TRBV30,TRBD1,.,TRBJ1-5,15,CAWSPRQGGNQPQHF,TGTGCCTGGAGCCCGAGACAGGGGGGCAATCAGCCCCAGCATTTT
TRBV28,TRBD1,.,TRBJ2-1,15,CASSSGQDFNNEQFF,TGTGCCAGCAGTTCCGGACAGGATTTTAACAATGAGCAGTTCTTC
TRBV28,.,.,TRBJ2-7,15,CASALPGLYDYEQYF,TGTGCCAGCGCCCTTCCGGGACTGTACGACTACGAGCAGTACTTC
TRBV5-8,.,few,TRBJ1-2,14,CASSNTGANYGYTF,TGTGCCAGCAGCAATACAGGAGCTAACTATGGCTACACCTTC
TRBV5-4,.,.,TRBJ2-2,13,CAESTANTGELFF,TGTGCGGAGTCGACCGCGAACACCGGGGAGCTGTTTTTT
TRBV27,TRBD1,.,TRBJ2-7,16,CASSSRYTRGLGEQYF,TGTGCCAGCAGTTCTCGGTATACCAGGGGGCTAGGGGAGCAGTACTTC
TRBV5-6,.,.,TRBJ2-5,15,CASSLPSGSQETQYF,TGTGCCAGCAGCTTGCCAAGCGGGTCACAAGAGACCCAGTACTTC
TRBV21-1,.,few,TRBJ1-6,13,CASSTSYNSPLHF,TGTGCCAGCAGCACTTCTTATAATTCACCCCTCCACTTT
TRBV24-1,.,.,TRBJ2-5,16,CATSDFSRGRKETQYF,TGTGCCACCAGTGATTTCTCAAGGGGCCGAAAAGAGACCCAGTACTTC
TRBV27,.,few,TRBJ2-7,15,CASSPRQTSIYEQYF,TGTGCCAGCAGTCCCCGACAGACTTCTATCTACGAGCAGTACTTC
TRBV7-6,.,few,TRBJ2-6,15,CASSEPYSGANVLTF,TGTGCCAGCAGCGAGCCGTACTCTGGGGCCAACGTCCTGACTTTC
TRBV5-4,.,.,TRBJ2-7,12,CASSFPGIGQYF,TGTGCCAGCAGCTTTCCCGGGATCGGGCAGTACTTC
TRBV5-1,TRBD2,.,TRBJ2-5,17,CASSLRLASGIQETQYF,TGCGCCAGCAGCTTGCGACTAGCGTCGGGGATTCAAGAGACCCAGTACTTC
TRBV6-6,.,.,TRBJ1-2,15,CASSYIGTAQDGYTF,TGTGCCAGCAGTTATATCGGGACTGCTCAGGATGGCTACACCTTC
TRBV5-1,.,.,TRBJ1-1,15,CASSATGRANTEAFF,TGCGCCAGCAGCGCAACCGGCAGGGCCAACACTGAAGCTTTCTTT
TRBV28,TRBD1,.,TRBJ1-5,15,CASRFSGQGRQPQHF,TGTGCCAGCAGATTTTCCGGACAGGGTAGACAGCCCCAGCATTTT
TRBV13,TRBD1,.,TRBJ2-7,13,CASSFRRGQEQYF,TGTGCCAGCAGCTTTCGCAGGGGGCAAGAGCAGTACTTC
TRBV19,TRBD1,.,TRBJ2-7,13,CASRGQGVSEQYF,TGTGCCAGTAGGGGACAGGGGGTAAGCGAGCAGTACTTC
TRBV6-2/TRBV6-3,TRBD2,.,TRBJ2-2,15,CASSIAGGYTGELFF,TGTGCCAGCAGTATAGCGGGAGGGTACACCGGGGAGCTGTTTTTT
TRBV7-3,TRBD2,few,TRBJ2-2,15,CASSLGLAIHRGAVF,TGTGCCAGCAGCTTAGGACTAGCGATACACCGGGGAGCTGTTTTT
TRBV30,TRBD1,once,TRBJ1-2,15,CAWSGGQGIHYGYTF,TGTGCCTGGAGTGGGGGACAGGGCATTCATTACGGCTACACCTTC
TRBV27,TRBD2,.,TRBJ2-7,15,CASRPGLAGGYEQYF,TGTGCCAGCAGGCCGGGACTAGCGGGCGGATACGAGCAGTACTTC
TRBV5-6,TRBD2,.,TRBJ2-3,15,CASSLESSGGYTQYF,TGTGCCAGCAGCTTGGAGTCTAGCGGGGGATATACGCAGTATTTT
TRBV29-1,.,.,TRBJ1-3,14,CSVLTGGYGNTIYF,TGCAGCGTCCTAACAGGCGGTTACGGAAACACCATATATTTT
TRBV11-3,.,.,TRBJ2-2,15,CASSFTSGTTGELFF,TGTGCCAGCAGCTTCACTAGTGGTACCACCGGGGAGCTGTTTTTT
TRBV30,.,.,TRBJ1-6,15,CAWSVGGNYNSPLHF,TGTGCCTGGAGTGTCGGGGGAAACTATAATTCACCCCTCCACTTT
TRBV4-1,.,.,TRBJ1-1,18,CASSRVGAQGLSDTEAFF,TGCGCCAGCAGCCGCGTTGGGGCACAGGGATTATCGGACACTGAAGCTTTCTTT
TRBV6-6,.,.,TRBJ1-6,14,CASSYSEANSPLHF,TGTGCCAGCAGTTACTCGGAGGCTAATTCACCCCTCCACTTT
TRBV5-6,.,.,TRBJ1-2,14,CASIALDRVYGYTF,TGTGCCAGCATCGCACTTGACAGAGTCTATGGCTACACCTTC
TRBV30,.,.,TRBJ1-4,14,CAWAGLSTNEKLFF,TGTGCCTGGGCAGGGTTATCAACTAATGAAAAACTGTTTTTT
TRBV13,.,once,TRBJ2-3,13,CASSSPDSYTQYF,TGTGCCAGCAGCTCCCCGGACAGTTATACGCAGTATTTT
TRBV12-3/TRBV12-4,.,once,TRBJ2-2,13,CALGASSTGELFF,TGTGCCCTGGGAGCTAGTTCCACCGGGGAGCTGTTTTTT
TRBV30,TRBD1,few,TRBJ2-2,15,CAWSAGGANTGELFF,TGTGCCTGGAGTGCAGGGGGCGCGAACACCGGGGAGCTGTTTTTT
TRBV6-6,.,.,TRBJ1-2,12,CASSPPLIGYTF,TGTGCCAGCAGTCCTCCCTTAATCGGCTACACCTTC
TRBV19,TRBD2,once,TRBJ2-3,15,CASRETGGAADTQYF,TGTGCCAGTAGGGAGACCGGGGGGGCCGCAGATACGCAGTATTTT